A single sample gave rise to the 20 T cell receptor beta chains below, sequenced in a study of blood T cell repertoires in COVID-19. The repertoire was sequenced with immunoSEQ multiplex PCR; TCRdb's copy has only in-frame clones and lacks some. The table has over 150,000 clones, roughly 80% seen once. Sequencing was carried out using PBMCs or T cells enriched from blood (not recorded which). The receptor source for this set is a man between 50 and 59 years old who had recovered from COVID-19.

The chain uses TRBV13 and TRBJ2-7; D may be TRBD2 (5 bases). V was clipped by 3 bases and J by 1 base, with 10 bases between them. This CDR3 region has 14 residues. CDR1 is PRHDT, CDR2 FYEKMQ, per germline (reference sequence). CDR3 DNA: TGTGCCAGCAGCTTTCGTAGCGCATCCTACGAGCAGTACTTC. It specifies CASSFRSASYEQYF.

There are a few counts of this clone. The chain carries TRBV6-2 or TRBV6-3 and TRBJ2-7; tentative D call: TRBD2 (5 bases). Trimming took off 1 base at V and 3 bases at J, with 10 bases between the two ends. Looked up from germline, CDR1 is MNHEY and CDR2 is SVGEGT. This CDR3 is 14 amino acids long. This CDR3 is CASSYLRVNYEQYF. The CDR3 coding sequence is TGTGCCAGCAGTTACTTGAGGGTTAACTACGAGCAGTACTTC.

The CDR3 DNA reads TGTGGGTCGGGGGTGGCTGGGGCCAACGTCCTGACTTTC. Translation gives CGSGVAGANVLTF. The chain links TRBV11-2 to TRBJ2-6, with D perhaps TRBD2 (6 bases). The CDR3 extends over 13 amino acids. In germline, CDR1 is SGHAT, CDR2 FQNNGV. The full variable domain, its missing parts supplied by reference TRBV11-2 and TRBJ2-6, is EAGVAQSPRYKIIEKRQSVAFWCNPISGHATLYWYQQILGQGPKLLIQFQNNGVVDDSQLPKDRFSAERLKGVDSTLKIQPAKLEDSAVYLCGSGVAGANVLTFGAGSRLTVL.

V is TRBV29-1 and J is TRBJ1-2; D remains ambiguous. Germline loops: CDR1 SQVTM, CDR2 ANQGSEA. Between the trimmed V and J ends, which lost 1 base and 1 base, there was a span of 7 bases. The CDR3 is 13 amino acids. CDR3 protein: CSVEGIVNYGYTF. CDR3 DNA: TGCAGCGTTGAAGGTATAGTTAACTATGGCTACACCTTC.

CDR3 nucleotides: TGTGCCAGCAGTGACAGGGCTGGCTACACCTTC. Translated, it gives CASSDRAGYTF. The V and J genes are TRBV6-1 and TRBJ1-2, with D possibly TRBD1 on 5 matching bases. There are 11 residues in the CDR3. Germline CDR1 and CDR2: MNHNS and SASEGT. The germline V and J ends were trimmed by 3 bases and 7 bases, with 6 bases remaining between them.

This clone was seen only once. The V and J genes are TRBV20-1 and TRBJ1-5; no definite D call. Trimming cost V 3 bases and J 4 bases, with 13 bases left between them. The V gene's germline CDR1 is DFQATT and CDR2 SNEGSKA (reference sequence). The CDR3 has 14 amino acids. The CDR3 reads CSASDFTANQPQHF. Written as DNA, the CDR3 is TGCAGTGCTAGTGATTTCACAGCAAATCAGCCCCAGCATTTT.

The CDR3 reads CASSPEATSNYGYTF. In DNA form, the CDR3 reads TGTGCCAGCAGCCCAGAAGCGACGTCTAACTATGGCTACACCTTC. This chain connects TRBV9 to TRBJ1-2; D is undetermined. Germline V gene data show CDR1 as SGDLS and CDR2 as YYNGEE. Trimming stripped 4 bases from V and 0 bases from J, with 13 bases between. The CDR3 has 15 residues. Supplemented by reference TRBV9 and TRBJ1-2, the full variable domain reads DSGVTQTPKHLITATGQRVTLRCSPRSGDLSVYWYQQSLDQGLQFLIQYYNGEERAKGNILERFSAQQFPDLHSELNLSSLELGDSALYFCASSPEATSNYGYTFGSGTRLTVV.

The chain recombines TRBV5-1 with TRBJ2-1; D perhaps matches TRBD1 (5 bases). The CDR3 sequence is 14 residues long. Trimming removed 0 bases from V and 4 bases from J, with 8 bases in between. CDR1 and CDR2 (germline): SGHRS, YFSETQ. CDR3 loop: CASSLGQMYNEQFF. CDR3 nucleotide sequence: TGCGCCAGCAGCTTGGGACAGATGTACAATGAGCAGTTCTTC.

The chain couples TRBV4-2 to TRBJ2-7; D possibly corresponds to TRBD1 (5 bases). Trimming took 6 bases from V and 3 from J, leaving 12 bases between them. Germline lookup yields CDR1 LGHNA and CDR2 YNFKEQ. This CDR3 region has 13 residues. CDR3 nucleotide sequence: TGTGCCAGCAGTCCGGACCAGGGCTACGAGCAGTACTTC. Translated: CASSPDQGYEQYF.

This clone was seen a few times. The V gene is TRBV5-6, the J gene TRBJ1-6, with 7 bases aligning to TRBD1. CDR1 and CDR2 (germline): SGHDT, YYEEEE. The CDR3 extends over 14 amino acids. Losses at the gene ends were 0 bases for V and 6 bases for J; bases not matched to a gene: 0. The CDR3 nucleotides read TGTGCCAGCAGCTTGGACAGGGGTAATTCACCCCTCCACTTT. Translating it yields CASSLDRGNSPLHF.

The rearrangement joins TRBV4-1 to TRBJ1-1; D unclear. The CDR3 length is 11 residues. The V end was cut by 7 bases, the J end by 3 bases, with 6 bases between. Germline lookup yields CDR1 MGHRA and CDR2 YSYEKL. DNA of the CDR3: TGCGCCAGCATGAGGGACACTGAAGCTTTCTTT. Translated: CASMRDTEAFF.

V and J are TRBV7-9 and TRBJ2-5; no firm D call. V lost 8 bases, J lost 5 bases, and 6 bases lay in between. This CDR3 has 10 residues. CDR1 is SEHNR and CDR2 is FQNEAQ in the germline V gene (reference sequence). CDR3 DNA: TGTGCCAGCGACGGGGAGACCCAGTACTTC. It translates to CASDGETQYF.

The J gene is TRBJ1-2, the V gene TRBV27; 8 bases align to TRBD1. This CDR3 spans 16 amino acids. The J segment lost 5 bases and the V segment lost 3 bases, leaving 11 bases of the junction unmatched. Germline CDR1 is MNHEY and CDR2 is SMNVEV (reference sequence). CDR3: CASSFVGGQGLYGYTF. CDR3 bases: TGTGCCAGCAGTTTCGTGGGCGGACAGGGCCTATATGGCTACACCTTC.

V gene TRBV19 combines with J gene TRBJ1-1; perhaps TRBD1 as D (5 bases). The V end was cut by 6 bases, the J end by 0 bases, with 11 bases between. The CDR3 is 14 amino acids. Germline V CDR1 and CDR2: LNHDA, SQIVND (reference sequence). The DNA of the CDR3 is TGTGCCAGTAGCCCAGGGAACATGAACACTGAAGCTTTCTTT. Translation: CASSPGNMNTEAFF.

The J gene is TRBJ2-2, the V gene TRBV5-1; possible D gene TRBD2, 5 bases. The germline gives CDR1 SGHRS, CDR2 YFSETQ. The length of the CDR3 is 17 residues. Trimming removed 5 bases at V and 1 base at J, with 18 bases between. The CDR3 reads CASSWRPPVGNTGELFF. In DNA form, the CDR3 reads TGCGCCAGCAGTTGGAGGCCCCCAGTGGGGAACACCGGGGAGCTGTTTTTT.

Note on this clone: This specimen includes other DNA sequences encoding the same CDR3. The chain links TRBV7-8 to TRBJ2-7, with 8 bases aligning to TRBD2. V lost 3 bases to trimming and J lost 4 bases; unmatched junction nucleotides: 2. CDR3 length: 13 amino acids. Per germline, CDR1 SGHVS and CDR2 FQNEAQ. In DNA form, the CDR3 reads TGTGCCAGCAGCTTGGGCGGGGGGTACGAGCAGTACTTC. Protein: CASSLGGGYEQYF.

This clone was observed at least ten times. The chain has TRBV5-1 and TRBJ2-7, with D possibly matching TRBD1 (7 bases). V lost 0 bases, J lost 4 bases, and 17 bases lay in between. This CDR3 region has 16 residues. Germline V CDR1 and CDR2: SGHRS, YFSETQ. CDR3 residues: CASSLDSGRGRYEQYF. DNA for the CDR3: TGCGCCAGCAGCTTGGATTCCGGCAGGGGGAGGTACGAGCAGTACTTC. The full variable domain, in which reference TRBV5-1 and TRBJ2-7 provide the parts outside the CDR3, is KAGVTQTPRYLIKTRGQQVTLSCSPISGHRSVSWYQQTPGQGLQFLFEYFSETQRNKGNFPGRFSGRQFSNSRSEMNVSTLELGDSALYLCASSLDSGRGRYEQYFGPGTRLTVT.

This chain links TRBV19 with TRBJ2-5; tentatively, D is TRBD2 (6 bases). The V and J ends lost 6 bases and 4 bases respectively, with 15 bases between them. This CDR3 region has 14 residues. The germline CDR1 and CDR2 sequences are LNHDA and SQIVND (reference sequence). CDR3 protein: CASSSPEGGETQYF. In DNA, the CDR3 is TGTGCCAGTAGCTCCCCGGAGGGAGGAGAGACCCAGTACTTC.

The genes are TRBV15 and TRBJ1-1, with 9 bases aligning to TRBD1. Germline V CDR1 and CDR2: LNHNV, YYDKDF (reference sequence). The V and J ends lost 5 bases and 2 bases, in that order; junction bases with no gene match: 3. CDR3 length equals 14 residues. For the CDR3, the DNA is TGTGCCACCAGCTGGACAGGGGAAAACACTGAAGCTTTCTTT. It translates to CATSWTGENTEAFF.

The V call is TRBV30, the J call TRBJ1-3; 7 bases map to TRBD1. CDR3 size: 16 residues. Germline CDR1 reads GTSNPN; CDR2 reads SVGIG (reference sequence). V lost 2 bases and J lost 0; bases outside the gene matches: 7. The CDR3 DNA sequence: TGTGCCTGGAGTAGATGGGGACAGCTCTCTGGAAACACCATATATTTT. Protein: CAWSRWGQLSGNTIYF.